The sample holds one count of the clone carrying this TCR beta chain. The data are from a study of shared clonotypes between healthy human individuals. The study enrolled healthy HIV-negative adults without recent acute infections or vaccinations as donors. The study drew all its donors from Caucasian adults living in Nashville, Tennessee. Trimming removed 0 bases from V and 4 bases from J; junction bases left unmatched: 4. The CDR3 sequence is 15 residues long. Germline values: CDR1 SGHRS, CDR2 YFSETQ. TCRdb's table, derived via immunoSEQ multiplex PCR, lists solely in-frame clones and lacks some. There are more than 450,000 clones in the sample; 79% occur only once, and over 10% lies in the top ten.

This clonotype was obtained from a woman aged 40 to 50 in good health. Some clones in this sample may be carry-over from other donors' samples. J is TRBJ2-4 and V is TRBV5-1, with 7 positions matching TRBD1. The source material was PBMCs. The CDR3 reads CASSLGGTDKNIQYF. The CDR3 DNA follows: TGCGCCAGCAGCTTGGGGGGGACAGATAAAAACATTCAGTACTTC.